This T cell receptor (beta chain) stems from a study of cytomegalovirus exposure and HLA in healthy donors. Whole-study results and caveats: Whilst most TCR sequences proved rare, a subset of public TCRs occurred across many donors.

Trimming cost V 2 bases and J 1 base; bases outside gene matches: 0. CDR1 and CDR2 (germline): PRHDT, FYEKMQ (reference sequence). This CDR3 is built from 14 residues. About this clone itself: The antigen remains undetermined.

With 60 Vbeta and 13 Jbeta primers, the PCR was carried out. Clones were read by immunoSEQ multiplex PCR, and TCRdb kept only the in-frame ones, dropping some. The sample holds about 130,000 clones, roughly 82% seen once. These donors counted as nominally healthy when sampled, but unrecorded immune exposures were likely. The genes are TRBV13 and TRBJ2-3; 7 bases fit TRBD2. Input material: PBMCs. This clonotype was sampled from a woman aged 18-29 years in good health and CMV-seropositive. CDR3 DNA sequence: TGTGCCAGCAGCTTACGGGGGGGCACAGATACGCAGTATTTT. It translates to CASSLRGGTDTQYF.